The clone carrying this T cell receptor (beta chain) occurred once. Its antigen is not identified. The CDR3 does not end in the conserved phenylalanine or tryptophan, so this is likely a read error. Germline loops: CDR1 LGHDT, CDR2 YNNKEL (reference sequence). V dropped 0 bases and J dropped 0 bases, with 12 bases sitting between them. The CDR3 sequence is 16 residues long. The data derive from a study of brain metastases from non-small cell lung cancer. Findings and caveats of the study: Compared with primary tumors, brain metastases showed less T-cell infiltration.

Clones were sequenced by immunoSEQ multiplex PCR, and TCRdb holds only the in-frame ones, with some missing. The table lists about 2,700 clones, roughly 88% of them singletons. Sequencing was done on a sample of primary lung tumor tissue. The chain recombines TRBV3-1 (or the pseudogene TRBV3-2) with TRBJ2-7; tentative D call: TRBD2 (5 bases). The TCR comes from a donor aged 40 or over with non-small cell lung cancer. The CDR3 DNA is TGTGCCAGCAGCCAAGAGGAAGGACTGAACTCCTACGAGCAGTACCTC. Its translation is CASSQEEGLNSYEQYL.